Below are 24 T cell receptor beta chains sequenced from a single sample in a study of T cells after yellow fever vaccination. TCRdb redid the calling of the 5' RACE reads with MiXCR, one entry per CDR3 protein. The sample holds 510,000 or so distinct CDR3 sequences, approximately 21% seen once. The input for sequencing was PBMCs, taken 15 days after the yellow fever booster vaccination. These receptors were collected from a man in his thirties or forties who received the YFV17D yellow fever vaccine.

V usage is TRBV7-6 and J usage is TRBJ2-1, with 8 bases lining up with TRBD2. The CDR3 extends over 16 amino acids. Germline assignment: CDR1 SGHVS and CDR2 FNYEAQ. After removal of 5 bases from V and 0 bases from J, the junction contained 6 bases not matched to a gene. The CDR3 nucleotides are TGTGCCAGCAGCGAACTAGCGGATGGCTCCTACAATGAGCAGTTCTTC. This sequence encodes CASSELADGSYNEQFF.

This clonotype turned up a few times. The V and J genes are TRBV27 and TRBJ1-5; 7 bases are a match to TRBD1. V lost 4 bases, J lost 10 bases, and 10 bases stayed unmatched. The germline V gene has CDR1 MNHEY and CDR2 SMNVEV (reference sequence). This CDR3 has 14 amino acids. The CDR3 sequence: CASSSRTGRAPQHF. For the CDR3, the DNA is TGTGCCAGCAGTTCCCGGACAGGCCGGGCACCCCAGCATTTT.

The chain has TRBV10-3 and TRBJ1-2; D is ambiguous. Germline V gene lookup returns CDR1 ENHRY and CDR2 SYGVKD. CDR3 length: 11 residues. V gave up 0 bases and J gave up 8 bases, with 4 bases separating them. The DNA of the CDR3 is TGTGCCATCAGTGAGTCTTGGGGCTACACCTTC. The encoded protein is CAISESWGYTF.

V gene TRBV29-1 combines with J gene TRBJ2-3; the D is unclear. V was clipped by 5 bases and J by 1 base, with 13 bases between them. CDR1 is SQVTM, CDR2 ANQGSEA, per germline. The CDR3 length is 14 residues. CDR3 region: CSVRMGLRTDTQYF. DNA of the CDR3: TGCAGCGTTCGAATGGGGTTGCGCACAGATACGCAGTATTTT.

The chain employs TRBV20-1 and TRBJ1-2; D possibly corresponds to TRBD1 (5 bases). The CDR3 runs 11 residues. V dropped 3 bases and J dropped 6 bases, with 8 bases sitting between them. Per the germline V gene, CDR1 is DFQATT and CDR2 is SNEGSKA (reference sequence). CDR3 region: CSARRGHGYTF. Here the CDR3 DNA reads TGCAGTGCTAGGAGGGGCCATGGCTACACCTTC.

This clonotype was seen only a few times. This chain joins TRBV7-2 and TRBJ2-3; 10 bases align to TRBD1. This CDR3 comprises 16 residues. Germline CDR1 and CDR2: SGHTA and FQGNSA. Trimming removed 1 base from V and 5 bases from J; junction bases left unmatched: 6. The CDR3 is CASSLGDRGRVDTQYF. The DNA of the CDR3 is TGTGCCAGCAGCTTAGGAGACAGGGGGCGGGTAGATACGCAGTATTTT.

The J gene is TRBJ2-3, the V gene TRBV10-3; a possible D gene is TRBD2 (5 bases). Germline assignment: CDR1 ENHRY and CDR2 SYGVKD. Between the trimmed V and J ends, which lost 2 bases and 4 bases, there was a span of 16 bases. CDR3 length: 16 residues. As DNA, the CDR3 is TGTGCCATCAGTGAGAAGGACTTGCAAGTACCAGATACGCAGTATTTT. This gives the protein CAISEKDLQVPDTQYF.

V is TRBV7-8 and J is TRBJ2-1; 10 bases match TRBD2. Unmatched junction bases numbered 12, after V lost 5 bases and J lost 5 bases. The CDR3 totals 17 residues. Per the germline V gene, CDR1 is SGHVS and CDR2 is FQNEAQ. For the CDR3, the DNA is TGTGCCAGCAGCCTTCGACTAGCGGGCACTCTCAACAATGAGCAGTTCTTC. Its protein is CASSLRLAGTLNNEQFF.

This clonotype was seen only a few times. The chain combines TRBV25-1 with TRBJ2-5, with 7 nucleotides matching TRBD1. V shed 5 bases and J 4 bases; nucleotides not matched to a gene: 10. The CDR3 has 15 residues. The germline V gene encodes CDR1 MGHDK and CDR2 SYGVNS. The CDR3 loop is CASSRPGQPSETQYF. The CDR3 DNA sequence: TGTGCCAGCAGTCGTCCGGGACAGCCATCAGAGACCCAGTACTTC.

This clonotype was seen a handful of times. This chain links TRBV7-9 with TRBJ1-4; TRBD1 aligns across 9 bases. The germline V gene encodes CDR1 SEHNR and CDR2 FQNEAQ (reference sequence). CDR3 size: 15 residues. V was clipped by 2 bases and J by 11 bases; unmatched bases: 9. The CDR3 reads CASSLSGTGIRKLFF. CDR3 coding DNA: TGTGCCAGCAGCTTATCGGGGACAGGGATTCGCAAACTGTTTTTT. Full variable domain (missing parts from reference TRBV7-9 and TRBJ1-4): DTGVSQNPRHKITKRGQNVTFRCDPISEHNRLYWYRQTLGQGPEFLTYFQNEAQLEKSRLLSDRFSAERPKGSFSTLEIQRTEQGDSAMYLCASSLSGTGIRKLFFGSGTQLSVL.

This clonotype was observed at least ten times. The chain couples TRBV5-6 to TRBJ2-5; D is tentatively TRBD1 or TRBD2 (6 bases each). V dropped 8 bases and J dropped 7 bases, with 21 bases sitting between them. The germline gives CDR1 SGHDT, CDR2 YYEEEE. The CDR3 spans 14 residues. The CDR3 DNA follows: TGTGCCAGTCATACAGGGACTGCCCTTGGGACCCAGTACTTC. It specifies CASHTGTALGTQYF.

This clonotype has a single count. CDR3 sequence (DNA): TGTGCCAGCAGCCTCCTGGACGGAAATTCACCCCTCCACTTT. Residues: CASSLLDGNSPLHF. The chain combines TRBV7-9 with TRBJ1-6; D gene uncertain. Germline V gene data show CDR1 as SEHNR and CDR2 as FQNEAQ (reference sequence). Trimming took off 5 bases at V and 7 bases at J, with 12 bases between the two ends. The CDR3 runs to 14 residues.

The rearrangement uses TRBV7-6 and TRBJ2-2; tentative D call: TRBD2 (6 bases). V was cut by 2 bases and J by 10 bases, with 11 bases left in between. CDR1 and CDR2 (germline): SGHVS, FNYEAQ. The CDR3 has 13 residues. The CDR3 nucleotides are TGTGCCAGCAGCTTAAGCAGGGAGGCGGAGCTGTTTTTT. Protein sequence: CASSLSREAELFF.

The rearrangement joins TRBV9 to TRBJ2-3; tentatively, D is TRBD2 (5 bases). V lost 2 bases to trimming and J lost 4 bases, with 14 bases between them. This CDR3 is 15 amino acids long. Germline V CDR1 and CDR2: SGDLS, YYNGEE. The CDR3 protein is CASSVYQGRADTQYF. CDR3 nucleotide sequence: TGTGCCAGCAGCGTTTATCAAGGGAGAGCAGATACGCAGTATTTT. The full variable domain, in which reference TRBV9 and TRBJ2-3 provide the parts outside the CDR3, is DSGVTQTPKHLITATGQRVTLRCSPRSGDLSVYWYQQSLDQGLQFLIQYYNGEERAKGNILERFSAQQFPDLHSELNLSSLELGDSALYFCASSVYQGRADTQYFGPGTRLTVL.

Concerning this clonotype itself: One junction end disagrees with the germline gene, perhaps due to a read error. The rearrangement links TRBV20-1 to TRBJ2-7; 7 bases map to TRBD1. From germline, CDR1 is DFQATT and CDR2 SNEGSKA (reference sequence). The CDR3 runs 16 residues. The CDR3 coding sequence is TGCAGTGCTAGACAACACAGGGGCACCAGCTCCTACAAGCAGTACTTC. Translating gives CSARQHRGTSSYKQYF.

This sequence joins TRBV6-1 and TRBJ2-3; perhaps TRBD2 as D (6 bases). The CDR3 contains 18 residues. The germline V and J ends were trimmed by 6 bases and 0 bases, with 22 bases remaining between them. Germline V lookup: CDR1 MNHNS, CDR2 SASEGT. The CDR3 nucleotides are TGTGCCAGCAGCACCGCGCGGGGTAGCGGAACTAGCACAGATACGCAGTATTTT. Amino acids: CASSTARGSGTSTDTQYF.

This clonotype was counted between two and nine times. V is TRBV30 and J is TRBJ2-3; TRBD2 matches at 10 bases. V shed 4 bases, J shed 2 bases, and the junction held 9 bases outside the gene matches. The CDR3 covers 16 residues. Germline V lookup: CDR1 GTSNPN, CDR2 SVGIG (reference sequence). DNA for the CDR3: TGTGCCTGGAAAAGCGGGAGGGTCTTCATCACAGATACGCAGTATTTT. It translates to CAWKSGRVFITDTQYF. Full variable domain (rest looked up from reference TRBV30 and TRBJ2-3): SQTIHQWPATLVQPVGSPLSLECTVEGTSNPNLYWYRQAAGRGLQLLFYSVGIGQISSEVPQNLSASRPQDRQFILSSKKLLLSDSGFYLCAWKSGRVFITDTQYFGPGTRLTVL.

The chain recombines TRBV20-1 with TRBJ2-7; TRBD2 agrees at 7 bases. Germline CDR1 is DFQATT and CDR2 is SNEGSKA (reference sequence). The V gene end was trimmed by 3 bases and the J gene end by 3 bases; junction bases not matched to a gene: 5. This CDR3 has 13 amino acids. CDR3 sequence: CSASETSIYEQYF. The CDR3 DNA follows: TGCAGTGCTAGCGAGACTAGCATCTACGAGCAGTACTTC.

The chain links TRBV7-9 to TRBJ2-1, with 7 nucleotides matching TRBD2. The germline V gene encodes CDR1 SEHNR and CDR2 FQNEAQ (reference sequence). CDR3 length equals 15 residues. Trimming took 4 bases from V and 6 from J; bases not matched to a gene: 9. The CDR3: CASSSKREGPNEQFF. CDR3 DNA sequence: TGTGCCAGCAGCTCCAAGAGGGAGGGCCCCAATGAGCAGTTCTTC. Full variable domain (remainder filled in from reference TRBV7-9 and TRBJ2-1): DTGVSQNPRHKITKRGQNVTFRCDPISEHNRLYWYRQTLGQGPEFLTYFQNEAQLEKSRLLSDRFSAERPKGSFSTLEIQRTEQGDSAMYLCASSSKREGPNEQFFGPGTRLTVL.

J is TRBJ2-7 and V is TRBV7-2; D may be TRBD1 or TRBD2 (6 bases each). CDR3 size: 15 residues. V lost 1 base, J lost 1 base, and 11 bases lay in between. CDR1 is SGHTA and CDR2 is FQGNSA in the germline V gene. CDR3: CASSLGGTQSYEQYF. The CDR3, as DNA: TGTGCCAGCAGCTTAGGCGGGACACAGTCCTACGAGCAGTACTTC. The full variable domain, its missing parts supplied by reference TRBV7-2 and TRBJ2-7, is GAGVSQSPSNKVTEKGKDVELRCDPISGHTALYWYRQSLGQGLEFLIYFQGNSAPDKSGLPSDRFSAERTGGSVSTLTIQRTQQEDSAVYLCASSLGGTQSYEQYFGPGTRLTVT.

The table lists this clonotype with a few counts. The chain is built from TRBV14 and TRBJ2-2; no clear D gene. Trimming stripped 2 bases from V and 3 bases from J, with 4 bases between. This CDR3 has 13 residues. CDR1 and CDR2 (germline): SGHDN, FVKESK. The CDR3 sequence: CASSQHDTGELFF. CDR3 DNA sequence: TGTGCCAGCAGCCAACATGACACCGGGGAGCTGTTTTTT.

This clonotype was observed at least ten times. The rearrangement joins TRBV5-1 to TRBJ2-6, with D perhaps matching TRBD2 (6 bases). CDR1 is SGHRS, CDR2 YFSETQ, per germline. The CDR3 totals 18 residues. Between the trimmed V and J ends, which lost 4 bases and 0 bases, there was a span of 17 bases. The CDR3 here is CASSTPSVGGSGANVLTF. For the CDR3, the DNA is TGCGCCAGCAGCACTCCCTCGGTGGGGGGCTCTGGGGCCAACGTCCTGACTTTC.

This clonotype was seen only a few times. The gene calls are TRBV7-9 and TRBJ1-1; D uncertain. V shed 5 bases and J shed 5 bases, with 15 bases lying between them. This CDR3 has 14 amino acids. Germline CDR1 is SEHNR and CDR2 is FQNEAQ (reference sequence). The CDR3 coding sequence is TGTGCCAGCAGCCCGCGGGCCACGGATACTGAAGCTTTCTTT. As protein: CASSPRATDTEAFF.

This chain uses TRBV2 with TRBJ1-1, with D possibly TRBD1 on 5 matching bases. The CDR3 spans 15 residues. Trimming stripped 6 bases from V and 5 bases from J, with 19 bases between. The germline gives CDR1 SNHLY, CDR2 FYNNEI. The CDR3 DNA is TGTGCCAGCAGGGCGATCAGGGATTCAGGGACTGAAGCTTTCTTT. Its translation is CASRAIRDSGTEAFF.